Listed below are T cell receptor beta chains from one sample, sequenced in a study of T cell repertoires in cytomegalovirus infection. MiXCR, applied by TCRdb to the reads, yields one record per CDR3 protein. The table has roughly 160,000 distinct CDR3 sequences, about 20% seen once; the top ten hold more than 25%. Which antigens these TCRs recognize remains unknown. Sequences were derived from CD8+ T cells from cultured PBMCs, sampled from culture after CMV antigen stimulation. Receptor source: a human donor in good health (CMV status not recorded). Some clones in this sample may be carry-over from other donors' samples. Each CDR3 is given with its conserved first and last residue. A D gene is named only where the DNA matches it firmly. A row's size may be missing; if present it is once, few, many or a size class.

V gene: TRBV7-8; clone size: few; J gene: TRBJ2-1; D gene: TRBD2; CDR3 protein: CASSLTRASGGEFYNEQFF; CDR3 DNA: TGTGCCAGCAGCTTAACTCGGGCTAGCGGGGGGGAATTCTACAATGAGCAGTTCTTC
V gene: TRBV7-2; clone size: -; J gene: TRBJ2-5; D gene: TRBD2; CDR3 protein: CASSRTSGGAETQYF; CDR3 DNA: TGTGCCAGCAGCCGGACTAGCGGGGGGGCTGAGACCCAGTACTTC
V gene: TRBV6-1; clone size: many; J gene: TRBJ1-5; D gene: TRBD1; CDR3 protein: CASSPLTGGNQPQHF; CDR3 DNA: TGTGCCAGCAGTCCACTAACAGGGGGTAATCAGCCCCAGCATTTT
V gene: TRBV12-3/TRBV12-4; clone size: few; J gene: TRBJ2-5; D gene: -; CDR3 protein: CASIGGSEETQYF; CDR3 DNA: TGTGCCAGCATCGGGGGCAGCGAAGAGACCCAGTACTTC
V gene: TRBV4-3; clone size: few; J gene: TRBJ2-7; D gene: -; CDR3 protein: CASSQAADPSFLGEQYF; CDR3 DNA: TGCGCCAGCAGCCAAGCAGCCGACCCAAGCTTTTTAGGCGAGCAGTACTTC
V gene: TRBV28; clone size: many; J gene: TRBJ2-2; D gene: -; CDR3 protein: CASSWGQNTGELFF; CDR3 DNA: TGTGCCAGCAGCTGGGGGCAAAACACCGGGGAGCTGTTTTTT
V gene: TRBV6-5; clone size: -; J gene: TRBJ1-6; D gene: TRBD1; CDR3 protein: CASSHGQGANSPLHF; CDR3 DNA: TGTGCCAGCAGTCACGGACAGGGTGCAAATTCACCCCTCCACTTT
V gene: TRBV5-5; clone size: few; J gene: TRBJ1-3; D gene: -; CDR3 protein: CASSLRRFDTIYF; CDR3 DNA: TGTGCCAGCAGCTTGAGGCGGTTTGACACCATATATTTT
V gene: TRBV2; clone size: -; J gene: TRBJ2-3; D gene: TRBD1; CDR3 protein: CASSEWDRSPDTQYF; CDR3 DNA: TGTGCCAGCAGTGAATGGGACAGGTCCCCAGATACGCAGTATTTT
V gene: TRBV12-3/TRBV12-4; clone size: -; J gene: TRBJ1-3; D gene: -; CDR3 protein: CASSFGGIPRAIYF; CDR3 DNA: TGTGCCAGCAGTTTTGGGGGGATACCCCGGGCCATATATTTT
V gene: TRBV7-2; clone size: few; J gene: TRBJ2-5; D gene: TRBD1; CDR3 protein: CASSLANRQGRETQYF; CDR3 DNA: TGTGCCAGCAGCTTAGCGAATAGACAGGGCAGAGAGACCCAGTACTTC
V gene: TRBV27; clone size: few; J gene: TRBJ2-7; D gene: TRBD1; CDR3 protein: CASSYGTEYEQYF; CDR3 DNA: TGTGCCAGCAGTTACGGGACAGAGTACGAGCAGTACTTC
V gene: TRBV4-2; clone size: few; J gene: TRBJ1-5; D gene: TRBD1; CDR3 protein: CASSQGGPTGAYYSNQPQHF; CDR3 DNA: TGTGCCAGCAGCCAAGGCGGTCCGACAGGGGCTTACTATAGCAATCAGCCCCAGCATTTT
V gene: TRBV12-3/TRBV12-4; clone size: few; J gene: TRBJ1-2; D gene: -; CDR3 protein: CASSSDPIDYGYTF; CDR3 DNA: TGTGCCAGCAGTTCGGACCCCATTGACTATGGCTACACCTTC
V gene: TRBV10-1; clone size: -; J gene: TRBJ2-3; D gene: -; CDR3 protein: CASSAGASSTDTQYF; CDR3 DNA: TGCGCCAGCAGTGCGGGGGCCTCTAGCACAGATACGCAGTATTTT
V gene: TRBV7-2; clone size: few; J gene: TRBJ1-5; D gene: -; CDR3 protein: CASSLADRIHQPQHF; CDR3 DNA: TGTGCCAGCAGCTTAGCCGACAGGATTCATCAGCCCCAGCATTTT
V gene: TRBV7-6; clone size: few; J gene: TRBJ1-5; D gene: -; CDR3 protein: CASSFHRLKNQPQHF; CDR3 DNA: TGTGCCAGCAGCTTCCACAGGTTGAAAAATCAGCCCCAGCATTTT
V gene: TRBV12-3/TRBV12-4; clone size: few; J gene: TRBJ1-2; D gene: TRBD1; CDR3 protein: CASSLGPGGNYGYTF; CDR3 DNA: TGTGCCAGCAGTTTAGGACCAGGGGGTAACTATGGCTACACCTTC
V gene: TRBV6-2/TRBV6-3; clone size: -; J gene: TRBJ1-5; D gene: -; CDR3 protein: CASRQQGLSNQPQHF; CDR3 DNA: TGTGCCAGCAGACAACAGGGCCTCAGCAATCAGCCCCAGCATTTT
V gene: TRBV12-3/TRBV12-4; clone size: many; J gene: TRBJ1-1; D gene: TRBD1; CDR3 protein: CASSLGQGWTEAFF; CDR3 DNA: TGTGCCAGCAGTTTGGGACAGGGTTGGACTGAAGCTTTCTTT
V gene: TRBV20-1; clone size: few; J gene: TRBJ1-1; D gene: TRBD1; CDR3 protein: CSACDRELGNTEAFF; CDR3 DNA: TGCAGTGCCTGCGACAGGGAGTTGGGGAACACTGAAGCTTTCTTT
V gene: TRBV7-2; clone size: -; J gene: TRBJ2-1; D gene: TRBD2; CDR3 protein: CASSPTAGGYNEQFF; CDR3 DNA: TGTGCCAGCAGCCCCACTGCGGGGGGATACAATGAGCAGTTCTTC
V gene: TRBV9; clone size: few; J gene: TRBJ2-3; D gene: -; CDR3 protein: CASSVGFGGTDTQYF; CDR3 DNA: TGTGCCAGCAGCGTAGGGTTTGGCGGCACAGATACGCAGTATTTT
V gene: TRBV6-5; clone size: -; J gene: TRBJ2-1; D gene: TRBD1; CDR3 protein: CASSYRAGQGPSEQFF; CDR3 DNA: TGTGCCAGCAGTTACCGCGCGGGACAGGGCCCATCAGAGCAGTTCTTC
V gene: TRBV7-2; clone size: -; J gene: TRBJ1-6; D gene: TRBD1; CDR3 protein: CASSLVEQGFGYNSPLHF; CDR3 DNA: TGTGCCAGCAGCTTAGTGGAACAGGGGTTTGGCTATAATTCACCCCTCCACTTT
V gene: TRBV2; clone size: few; J gene: TRBJ1-5; D gene: -; CDR3 protein: CASSEGSNQPQHF; CDR3 DNA: TGTGCCAGCAGTGAAGGGAGCAATCAGCCCCAGCATTTT
V gene: TRBV7-9; clone size: -; J gene: TRBJ1-2; D gene: -; CDR3 protein: CASSGVDYGYTF; CDR3 DNA: TGTGCCAGCTCGGGCGTTGACTATGGCTACACCTTC
V gene: TRBV7-9; clone size: -; J gene: TRBJ2-1; D gene: -; CDR3 protein: CASSFLGGQPQFF; CDR3 DNA: TGTGCCAGCAGCTTTTTAGGGGGGCAGCCGCAGTTCTTC
V gene: TRBV20-1; clone size: -; J gene: TRBJ2-1; D gene: -; CDR3 protein: CSARDRRYYNEQFF; CDR3 DNA: TGCAGTGCTCGAGACAGACGTTACTACAATGAGCAGTTCTTC
V gene: TRBV5-4; clone size: few; J gene: TRBJ2-7; D gene: -; CDR3 protein: CASSLGTGLHEQYF; CDR3 DNA: TGTGCCAGCAGCTTGGGAACAGGGTTACACGAGCAGTACTTC
V gene: TRBV7-9; clone size: -; J gene: TRBJ2-7; D gene: -; CDR3 protein: CASSPQEGSYEQYF; CDR3 DNA: TGTGCCAGCAGCCCGCAAGAAGGGAGTTACGAGCAGTACTTC
V gene: TRBV7-2; clone size: few; J gene: TRBJ1-6; D gene: -; CDR3 protein: CASSGVTDNNSPLHF; CDR3 DNA: TGTGCCAGCAGCGGGGTAACAGATAATAATTCACCCCTCCACTTT
V gene: TRBV7-8; clone size: -; J gene: TRBJ2-1; D gene: -; CDR3 protein: CASSWAASGYNEQFF; CDR3 DNA: TGTGCCAGCAGCTGGGCGGCCAGCGGGTACAATGAGCAGTTCTTC
V gene: TRBV6-2/TRBV6-3; clone size: -; J gene: TRBJ1-1; D gene: -; CDR3 protein: CASSYVMVNTEAFF; CDR3 DNA: TGTGCCAGCAGTTATGTTATGGTGAACACTGAAGCTTTCTTT
V gene: TRBV11-2; clone size: few; J gene: TRBJ2-1; D gene: -; CDR3 protein: CASSLGYRGAYNEQFF; CDR3 DNA: TGTGCCAGCAGCTTAGGGTATAGGGGGGCCTACAATGAGCAGTTCTTC
V gene: TRBV6-5; clone size: -; J gene: TRBJ2-3; D gene: TRBD1; CDR3 protein: CASSTWTGGLVDTQYF; CDR3 DNA: TGTGCCAGCAGTACCTGGACAGGGGGCTTGGTTGATACGCAGTATTTT
V gene: TRBV7-2; clone size: few; J gene: TRBJ1-1; D gene: -; CDR3 protein: CASSLRAGVNTEAFF; CDR3 DNA: TGTGCCAGCAGCTTAAGGGCAGGGGTGAACACTGAAGCTTTCTTT
V gene: TRBV12-3/TRBV12-4; clone size: -; J gene: TRBJ2-5; D gene: TRBD1; CDR3 protein: CATADRGRETQYF; CDR3 DNA: TGTGCCACCGCGGACAGGGGGCGGGAGACCCAGTACTTC
V gene: TRBV29-1; clone size: few; J gene: TRBJ1-1; D gene: -; CDR3 protein: CSVDGNGAFF; CDR3 DNA: TGCAGCGTTGACGGAAATGGAGCTTTCTTT
V gene: TRBV7-1; clone size: -; J gene: TRBJ1-5; D gene: -; CDR3 protein: CASSPWGQPQHF; CDR3 DNA: TGTGCCAGCAGCCCTTGGGGTCAGCCCCAGCATTTT
V gene: TRBV7-6; clone size: few; J gene: TRBJ1-1; D gene: -; CDR3 protein: CASSFLSLNTEAFF; CDR3 DNA: TGTGCCAGCAGCTTTCTCTCTCTGAACACTGAAGCTTTCTTT
V gene: TRBV7-8; clone size: -; J gene: TRBJ2-2; D gene: TRBD2; CDR3 protein: CAAPLAFTGELFF; CDR3 DNA: TGTGCGGCGCCACTAGCGTTCACCGGGGAGCTGTTTTTT
V gene: TRBV29-1; clone size: -; J gene: TRBJ2-7; D gene: TRBD1; CDR3 protein: CSVVGTGPPYEQYF; CDR3 DNA: TGCAGCGTTGTGGGGACAGGACCTCCCTACGAGCAGTACTTC
V gene: TRBV11-2; clone size: -; J gene: TRBJ1-2; D gene: -; CDR3 protein: CASSQGTANYGYTF; CDR3 DNA: TGTGCCAGCAGTCAGGGGACGGCTAACTATGGCTACACCTTC
V gene: TRBV7-9; clone size: few; J gene: TRBJ1-2; D gene: TRBD1; CDR3 protein: CASSLGDSPNYGYTF; CDR3 DNA: TGTGCCAGCAGCTTAGGGGACAGCCCTAACTATGGCTACACCTTC
V gene: TRBV7-8; clone size: -; J gene: TRBJ2-7; D gene: TRBD1; CDR3 protein: CASSHDRAYEQYF; CDR3 DNA: TGTGCCAGCAGCCACGACAGGGCATACGAGCAGTACTTC
V gene: TRBV6-2/TRBV6-3; clone size: few; J gene: TRBJ1-6; D gene: TRBD1; CDR3 protein: CASRWTGGVSPLHF; CDR3 DNA: TGTGCCAGCAGGTGGACAGGGGGGGTATCACCCCTCCACTTT
V gene: TRBV20-1; clone size: -; J gene: TRBJ1-2; D gene: -; CDR3 protein: CSAASGRGYGYTF; CDR3 DNA: TGCAGTGCTGCCTCGGGACGGGGCTATGGCTACACCTTC
V gene: TRBV12-3/TRBV12-4; clone size: -; J gene: TRBJ2-7; D gene: -; CDR3 protein: CASSLAGTTHF; CDR3 DNA: TGTGCCAGCAGTTTAGCCGGGACAACCCACTTC
V gene: TRBV2; clone size: -; J gene: TRBJ2-6; D gene: -; CDR3 protein: CAIIRDIPTGANVLTF; CDR3 DNA: TGTGCCATCATAAGGGACATTCCCACTGGGGCCAACGTCCTGACTTTC
V gene: TRBV24-1; clone size: -; J gene: TRBJ2-3; D gene: -; CDR3 protein: CATSDLWVDTQYF; CDR3 DNA: TGTGCCACCAGTGATTTGTGGGTGGATACGCAGTATTTT
V gene: TRBV7-9; clone size: -; J gene: TRBJ2-7; D gene: TRBD1; CDR3 protein: CASSTGTGVLYEQYF; CDR3 DNA: TGTGCCAGCAGCACAGGGACAGGGGTTCTGTACGAGCAGTACTTC
V gene: TRBV7-2; clone size: few; J gene: TRBJ2-5; D gene: TRBD2; CDR3 protein: CASSLRSGGSGETQYF; CDR3 DNA: TGTGCCAGCAGCTTAAGGAGCGGGGGGTCCGGGGAGACCCAGTACTTC
V gene: TRBV6-5; clone size: few; J gene: TRBJ2-2; D gene: TRBD2; CDR3 protein: CASSYLAGGSPGELFF; CDR3 DNA: TGTGCCAGCAGTTACTTAGCGGGGGGGAGCCCCGGGGAGCTGTTTTTT
V gene: TRBV27; clone size: -; J gene: TRBJ2-3; D gene: TRBD1; CDR3 protein: CASSPGQVNTQYF; CDR3 DNA: TGTGCCAGCAGTCCCGGACAGGTCAATACGCAGTATTTT
V gene: TRBV7-8; clone size: -; J gene: TRBJ1-2; D gene: -; CDR3 protein: CASSPGWVNYGYTF; CDR3 DNA: TGTGCCAGCAGCCCTGGCTGGGTTAACTATGGCTACACCTTC
V gene: TRBV5-4; clone size: -; J gene: TRBJ2-5; D gene: TRBD2; CDR3 protein: CASSLERGGTGDQYF; CDR3 DNA: TGTGCCAGCAGCTTGGAGCGGGGGGGGACAGGCGACCAGTACTTC